These T cell receptor beta chains were read from a single sample in a study of blood T cell repertoires in COVID-19. Sequencing was performed with immunoSEQ multiplex PCR; in TCRdb, only in-frame clones are kept and a portion is missing. Found here are roughly 150,000 clones, 80% to 90% of them singletons; the top ten hold about 7.8%. Sequenced material: peripheral blood. The receptors originated from a woman in her forties or fifties in a cohort sampled during active or convalescent COVID-19. CDR3s include the opening cysteine and the closing phenylalanine or tryptophan. The D gene is left open where the match is weak. Expanded clones get a size class; other rows say once, few or many, or leave the size out.

CDR3: CAIRDPGQPNTEAFF
DNA: TGTGCCATCAGAGATCCGGGACAACCGAACACTGAAGCTTTCTTT
D: -
J: TRBJ1-1
V: TRBV10-3
size: -

CDR3: CASSSVSTGSGYTF
DNA: TGTGCCAGCAGTTCCGTTTCGACAGGCTCGGGCTACACCTTC
D: -
J: TRBJ1-2
V: TRBV11-2
size: -

CDR3: CASSQDPTPGQWAGELFF
DNA: TGTGCCAGCAGCCAAGACCCAACCCCCGGACAGTGGGCCGGGGAGCTGTTTTTT
D: -
J: TRBJ2-2
V: TRBV4-2
size: -

CDR3: CASSPGNAGANVLTF
DNA: TGCGCCAGCAGCCCAGGGAATGCTGGGGCCAACGTCCTGACTTTC
D: -
J: TRBJ2-6
V: TRBV5-1
size: -

CDR3: CASSDRAQETQYF
DNA: TGCGCCAGCAGTGACAGGGCCCAAGAGACCCAGTACTTC
D: -
J: TRBJ2-5
V: TRBV10-1
size: -

CDR3: CASSSQATVLTDTQYF
DNA: TGTGCCAGCAGTTCCCAGGCCACCGTTCTCACAGATACGCAGTATTTT
D: -
J: TRBJ2-3
V: TRBV6-5
size: few

CDR3: CASIPGQGGYNEQFF
DNA: TGTGCCAGCATTCCGGGACAGGGGGGATACAATGAGCAGTTCTTC
D: TRBD1
J: TRBJ2-1
V: TRBV6-5
size: -

CDR3: CSVAPLTSGGSEQFF
DNA: TGCAGCGTTGCCCCCCTGACTAGCGGGGGTAGTGAGCAGTTCTTC
D: TRBD2
J: TRBJ2-1
V: TRBV29-1
size: -

CDR3: CASSGNREETQYF
DNA: TGTGCCAGCAGTGGTAACAGGGAAGAGACCCAGTACTTC
D: -
J: TRBJ2-5
V: TRBV6-2/TRBV6-3
size: -

CDR3: CASSQTTEAFF
DNA: TGTGCCAGCAGCCAAACAACCGAAGCTTTCTTT
D: -
J: TRBJ1-1
V: TRBV28
size: once

CDR3: CASSGRGLAGGAGETQYF
DNA: TGTGCCAGCAGCGGCCGGGGACTAGCGGGGGGGGCAGGAGAGACCCAGTACTTC
D: TRBD2
J: TRBJ2-5
V: TRBV7-2
size: -

CDR3: CASSLTTGLNSPLHF
DNA: TGCGCCAGCAGCTTGACGACAGGTCTAAATTCACCCCTCCACTTT
D: -
J: TRBJ1-6
V: TRBV5-1
size: few

CDR3: CASREPGLEIPYEQYF
DNA: TGCGCCAGCAGAGAGCCGGGACTAGAAATCCCCTACGAGCAGTACTTC
D: TRBD2
J: TRBJ2-7
V: TRBV10-2
size: -

CDR3: CASSDRGQGAVQPQHF
DNA: TGTGCCAGTAGTGACCGGGGACAGGGGGCTGTTCAGCCCCAGCATTTT
D: TRBD1
J: TRBJ1-5
V: TRBV19
size: -

CDR3: CASSTDRGNEQFF
DNA: TGTGCCAGCAGTACTGACAGGGGTAATGAGCAGTTCTTC
D: TRBD1
J: TRBJ2-1
V: TRBV2
size: few

CDR3: CASSLARAGGQQPQHF
DNA: TGTGCCAGCAGCTTAGCGCGGGCAGGGGGGCAACAGCCCCAGCATTTT
D: TRBD1
J: TRBJ1-5
V: TRBV7-2
size: -

CDR3: CASSYWAGKDGYTF
DNA: TGTGCCAGCAGTTACTGGGCAGGGAAAGATGGCTACACCTTC
D: -
J: TRBJ1-2
V: TRBV6-5
size: -

CDR3: CASSQARMGGSAGNTIYF
DNA: TGTGCCAGCAGCCAAGCGAGGATGGGGGGGTCAGCTGGAAACACCATATATTTT
D: -
J: TRBJ1-3
V: TRBV4-2
size: -

CDR3: CASSLGGVRGSGNTIYF
DNA: TGTGCCAGCAGCTTAGGAGGGGTGCGCGGCTCTGGAAACACCATATATTTT
D: -
J: TRBJ1-3
V: TRBV13
size: -

CDR3: CASSQVMPGGGAPDTQYF
DNA: TGTGCCAGCTCACAGGTCATGCCCGGCGGGGGGGCCCCAGATACGCAGTATTTT
D: TRBD2
J: TRBJ2-3
V: TRBV18
size: -

CDR3: CASSPTPGQGGTEAFF
DNA: TGTGCCAGCTCACCGACTCCGGGACAGGGGGGGACTGAAGCTTTCTTT
D: TRBD1
J: TRBJ1-1
V: TRBV18
size: -

CDR3: CASSPDGGAKFF
DNA: TGTGCCAGTAGCCCCGACGGGGGGGCTAAATTCTTC
D: TRBD2
J: TRBJ2-1
V: TRBV19
size: -

CDR3: CASSHDRNNEQFF
DNA: TGTGCCAGCAGTCATGACAGGAACAATGAGCAGTTCTTC
D: -
J: TRBJ2-1
V: TRBV7-3
size: -

CDR3: CASSLKFMEDGWDGNTIYF
DNA: TGTGCCAGCAGCTTAAAGTTCATGGAGGACGGCTGGGATGGAAACACCATATATTTT
D: -
J: TRBJ1-3
V: TRBV7-9
size: -

CDR3: CASSVGQGEHTIYF
DNA: TGTGCCAGCAGCGTAGGCCAGGGGGAACACACCATATATTTT
D: TRBD1
J: TRBJ1-3
V: TRBV9
size: -

CDR3: CASESTGLPGNTIYF
DNA: TGTGCCAGTGAGAGCACAGGGCTCCCTGGAAACACCATATATTTT
D: -
J: TRBJ1-3
V: TRBV6-5
size: -

CDR3: CASSLAGTGNANYGYTF
DNA: TGTGCCAGCAGCTTAGCCGGGACAGGGAATGCTAACTATGGCTACACCTTC
D: TRBD1
J: TRBJ1-2
V: TRBV7-2
size: once

CDR3: CASSPEMVQTNTGELFF
DNA: TGTGCCAGCTCACCAGAGATGGTGCAAACGAACACCGGGGAGCTGTTTTTT
D: -
J: TRBJ2-2
V: TRBV18
size: -

CDR3: CASSLGPSSGNTIYF
DNA: TGTGCCAGCAGCTTAGGCCCGAGCTCTGGAAACACCATATATTTT
D: -
J: TRBJ1-3
V: TRBV13
size: -

CDR3: CSVRTGNRNTIYF
DNA: TGCAGCGTGCGGACAGGGAATAGAAACACCATATATTTT
D: TRBD1
J: TRBJ1-3
V: TRBV29-1
size: -

CDR3: CASSPGLAGGPQETQYF
DNA: TGTGCCAGCAGCCCCGGACTAGCGGGGGGGCCGCAAGAGACCCAGTACTTC
D: TRBD2
J: TRBJ2-5
V: TRBV3-1/TRBV3-2
size: once